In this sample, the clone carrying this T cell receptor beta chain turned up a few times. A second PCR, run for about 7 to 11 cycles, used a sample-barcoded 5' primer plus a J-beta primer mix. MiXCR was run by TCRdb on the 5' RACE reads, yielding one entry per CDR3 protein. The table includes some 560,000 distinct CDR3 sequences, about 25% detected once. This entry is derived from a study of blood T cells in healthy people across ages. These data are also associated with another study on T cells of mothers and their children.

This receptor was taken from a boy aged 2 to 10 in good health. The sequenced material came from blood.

The CDR3 spells CSVDQGGETQYF. The CDR3 DNA follows: TGCAGCGTTGATCAGGGCGGGGAGACCCAGTACTTC. The chain has TRBV29-1 and TRBJ2-5; D is tentatively TRBD1 or TRBD2 (5 bases each). This CDR3 has 12 residues. With 3 bases removed from V and 5 bases from J, the gap between germline ends came to 10 bases. Per germline, CDR1 SQVTM and CDR2 ANQGSEA.